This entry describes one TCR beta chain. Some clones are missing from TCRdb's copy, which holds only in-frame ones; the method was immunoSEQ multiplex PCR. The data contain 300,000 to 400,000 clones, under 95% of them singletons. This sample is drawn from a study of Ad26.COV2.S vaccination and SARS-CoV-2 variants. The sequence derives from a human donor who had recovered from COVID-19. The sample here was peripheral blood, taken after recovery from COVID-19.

CDR3 nucleotides: TGTGCCAGCACATCCCAGCGGGGCGGGGAGCAGTTCTTC. Protein sequence: CASTSQRGGEQFF. This chain links TRBV2 with TRBJ2-1; 7 nucleotides match TRBD2. Trimming took 7 bases from V and 10 from J; bases not matched to a gene: 10. This CDR3 comprises 13 residues. Germline lookup yields CDR1 SNHLY and CDR2 FYNNEI.